This T cell receptor (beta chain) was recorded in a study of graft-versus-host responses after intestinal transplantation. Trimming shortened V by 1 base and J by 5 bases, and 8 bases separated the two germline ends. Germline CDR1 and CDR2: SGHVS and FNYEAQ. This CDR3 is built from 13 residues. Study-level results: An association linked early post-transplant HvG declines with peak circulating GvH clone levels. Researchers found GvH clones in recipient marrow, and some showed up first in ileum or blood.

Clones were sequenced by immunoSEQ multiplex PCR, and TCRdb holds only the in-frame ones, with some missing. Here the sample spans some 85,000 clones, 92% being singletons. With respect to this clone: Its antigen is undetermined.

This specimen consisted of unstimulated CD8+ T cells sorted from spleen or lymph node cells, obtained before transplant. The genes are TRBV7-6 and TRBJ1-2, with D possibly matching TRBD1 (5 bases). This receptor was identified in a human donor who was the organ donor for an intestinal transplant. CDR3 DNA: TGTGCCAGCAGCTTAGGGGACTCATATGGCTACACCTTC. As protein: CASSLGDSYGYTF.